The 15 T cell receptor beta chains reported below all come from one sample, sequenced in a study of CD8 T cells in Susac syndrome. A quantity of roughly 0.5 to 1 ug RNA underwent reverse transcription using random hexamers. In TCRdb, the immunoSEQ multiplex PCR reads were re-called with MiXCR into one record per CDR3 protein. Of a few hundred thousand distinct CDR3 sequences in the sample, about nine tenths are singletons; the top ten hold approximately 0.18%. The specimen sequenced was CD8+ T cells from PBMCs. The receptors stem from a human donor with multiple sclerosis.

The J gene is TRBJ2-3, the V gene TRBV28, with D perhaps matching TRBD2 (6 bases). The germline V gene has CDR1 MDHEN and CDR2 SYDVKM. V dropped 8 bases and J dropped 0 bases, with 12 bases sitting between them. The CDR3 spans 14 residues. CDR3 protein: CASSPSGSTDTQYF. CDR3 sequence (DNA): TGTGCCAGCTCTCCCAGCGGGAGCACAGATACGCAGTATTTT.

This chain uses TRBV12-3 or TRBV12-4 with TRBJ2-5; TRBD2 agrees at 7 bases. V was clipped by 5 bases and J by 4 bases; unmatched bases: 7. This CDR3 has 14 amino acids. The CDR3 loop is CASSVTSLGETQYF. The DNA of the CDR3 is TGTGCCAGCAGTGTGACTAGCTTGGGAGAGACCCAGTACTTC.

This chain uses TRBV11-3 with TRBJ2-7; 10 positions match TRBD1. Germline V gene data show CDR1 as SGHNT and CDR2 as YENEEA. The V and J ends lost 5 bases and 5 bases, in that order; junction bases with no gene match: 6. The CDR3 extends over 14 amino acids. The CDR3 is CASSTGQGIDEQYF. Written as DNA, the CDR3 is TGTGCCAGCAGCACGGGACAGGGGATCGACGAGCAGTACTTC. Full variable domain (outside the CDR3, taken from reference TRBV11-3 and TRBJ2-7): EAGVVQSPRYKIIEKKQPVAFWCNPISGHNTLYWYLQNLGQGPELLIRYENEEAVDDSQLPKDRFSAERLKGVDSTLKIQPAELGDSAVYLCASSTGQGIDEQYFGPGTRLTVT.

The chain carries TRBV4-3 and TRBJ2-7, with TRBD1 matching 7 bases. J gave up 4 bases and V 4 bases, and 13 bases lay outside the gene matches. The germline gives CDR1 LGHNA, CDR2 YSLEER. CDR3 length: 16 residues. CDR3 in amino acids: CASSPSDRSYGYEQYF. The CDR3 DNA sequence: TGCGCCAGCAGCCCCTCGGACAGGTCCTATGGGTACGAGCAGTACTTC.

The chain uses TRBV4-1 and TRBJ2-5, with 8 nucleotides matching TRBD2. With V trimmed by 1 base and J by 2 bases, 3 bases remained unmatched. This CDR3 spans 15 amino acids. Germline loops: CDR1 MGHRA, CDR2 YSYEKL. The CDR3 DNA is TGCGCCAGCAGCCAAGCGGGACTAGTTCAAGAGACCCAGTACTTC. This sequence encodes CASSQAGLVQETQYF.

The genes are TRBV7-8 and TRBJ2-7; 11 bases fit TRBD2. J gave up 6 bases and V 4 bases, and 8 bases lay outside the gene matches. The CDR3 loop spans 15 amino acids. The germline gives CDR1 SGHVS, CDR2 FQNEAQ. For the CDR3, the DNA is TGTGCCAGCAGCTGGTTAGCGGGAGGGCAGTCCGAGCAGTACTTC. Protein product: CASSWLAGGQSEQYF.

The chain uses TRBV7-9 and TRBJ1-3; D is undetermined. The CDR3 loop spans 17 amino acids. V gave up 6 bases and J gave up 0 bases, with 18 bases separating them. Germline loops: CDR1 SEHNR, CDR2 FQNEAQ (reference sequence). The CDR3 bases are TGTGCCAGCAGTTCACCCCTGGCAGCAGACTCTGGAAACACCATATATTTT. It translates to CASSSPLAADSGNTIYF.

This chain connects TRBV12-3 or TRBV12-4 to TRBJ2-1, with 9 bases identical to TRBD2. Trimming took 3 bases from V and 5 from J; bases not matched to a gene: 5. CDR3 length equals 15 residues. As DNA, the CDR3 is TGTGCCAGCAGTTTGCCCAGCGGGGGGCACAATGAGCAGTTCTTC. Translating it yields CASSLPSGGHNEQFF.

The chain recombines TRBV30 with TRBJ2-3, with TRBD2 matching 7 bases. Germline V gene lookup returns CDR1 GTSNPN and CDR2 SVGIG (reference sequence). Trimming took 4 bases from V and 0 from J; bases not matched to a gene: 7. The length of the CDR3 is 15 residues. The DNA of the CDR3 is TGTGCCTGGAATCACGGGGGGAGCAGCACAGATACGCAGTATTTT. This sequence encodes CAWNHGGSSTDTQYF.

The J gene is TRBJ2-7, the V gene TRBV14; no reliable D call. The germline CDR1 and CDR2 sequences are SGHDN and FVKESK. Trimming cost V 6 bases and J 2 bases, with 14 bases left between them. This CDR3 contains 14 residues. CDR3 DNA sequence: TGTGCCAGCAGAGACGGCAAACTCCCCTACGAGCAGTACTTC. Translated: CASRDGKLPYEQYF.

The CDR3 region is CASSPGVAGETQYF. The CDR3 DNA reads as TGTGCCAGCAGCCCCGGGGTGGCGGGAGAGACCCAGTACTTC. The genes are TRBV13 and TRBJ2-5; D is perhaps TRBD2 (5 bases). Germline V CDR1 and CDR2: PRHDT, FYEKMQ (reference sequence). The V and J ends lost 5 bases and 4 bases respectively, with 14 bases between them. The CDR3 extends over 14 amino acids.

V gene TRBV30 combines with J gene TRBJ2-5, with TRBD2 as a possible D gene (5 bases). The CDR3 runs 13 residues. From germline, CDR1 is GTSNPN and CDR2 SVGIG (reference sequence). Trimming cost V 1 base and J 5 bases, with 11 bases left between them. CDR3 loop: CAWSGWERETQYF. CDR3 DNA sequence: TGTGCCTGGAGTGGGTGGGAGCGGGAGACCCAGTACTTC.

This clonotype occurred a few times. The chain combines TRBV2 with TRBJ1-1; a weak D match, TRBD1 (5 bases). CDR1 SNHLY and CDR2 FYNNEI come from the germline V gene. The V gene lost 6 bases and the J gene lost 0 bases, with 17 bases spanning the gap. This CDR3 has 16 amino acids. CDR3 sequence: CASSDGTWIMNTEAFF. The CDR3 DNA reads as TGTGCCAGCAGCGACGGGACGTGGATTATGAACACTGAAGCTTTCTTT.

This chain connects TRBV4-3 to TRBJ2-7, with 7 bases fitting TRBD2. The length of the CDR3 is 15 residues. Germline trimming cut 3 bases from V and 0 bases from J; bases unmatched to any gene: 5. Germline V gene data show CDR1 as LGHNA and CDR2 as YSLEER. In DNA, the CDR3 is TGCGCCAGCAGCCACCGGGACTATCTCTCCTACGAGCAGTACTTC. Its protein product is CASSHRDYLSYEQYF.

The rearrangement links TRBV7-3 to TRBJ2-2; TRBD2 agrees at 10 bases. The V gene end was trimmed by 2 bases and the J gene end by 8 bases; junction bases not matched to a gene: 17. Germline V lookup: CDR1 SGHTA, CDR2 FQGTGA. This CDR3 comprises 19 residues. The CDR3 spells CASSLGSLAGEPPKGELFF. In DNA, the CDR3 is TGTGCCAGCAGCTTAGGATCCCTAGCGGGAGAGCCCCCAAAGGGGGAGCTGTTTTTT.